This T cell receptor beta chain was captured by sequencing in a study of T-cell memory formation after mild COVID-19. In TCRdb, the 5' RACE reads were re-called with MiXCR into one record per CDR3 protein. The repertoire holds 350,000 to 500,000 distinct CDR3 sequences, with about a sixth as singletons. The TCR was taken from a man younger than 35 who had mild COVID-19 (a few samples of this study predate the infection). Cell type and time point are not known. The sequencing input was PBMCs or a T cell subset sorted from them (not recorded which).

CDR3 DNA: TGCGCCAGCAGTCACCCTCCCGAGGTTACGGGGACATACGAGCAGTACTTC. It encodes CASSHPPEVTGTYEQYF. This chain connects TRBV23-1 to TRBJ2-7, with D tentatively TRBD1 (6 bases). TRBV23-1 is an ORF; its function is uncertain. The CDR3 runs to 17 residues. The germline V and J ends were trimmed by 3 bases and 4 bases, with 22 bases remaining between them.